Listed below are T cell receptor beta chains from one sample, sequenced in a study of T cells in Graves' hyperthyroidism and ophthalmopathy. Using its own MiXCR run on the multiplex PCR reads, TCRdb lists one record per CDR3 protein. The repertoire holds 400,000 to 500,000 distinct CDR3 sequences, with about an eighth as singletons. What was sequenced was blood. The receptors were sampled from a young woman with Graves' hyperthyroidism. The CDR3 runs from the conserved cysteine through the conserved F or W. D genes are given only for firm matches. Only some rows state a clone size, as once, few, many or a class for expanded clones.

j_gene: TRBJ1-2
abundance: many
v_gene: TRBV7-2
d_gene: .
CDR3aa: CASSPPALRYGYTF
CDR3nt: TGTGCCAGCAGCCCCCCAGCTCTTCGATATGGCTACACCTTC

j_gene: TRBJ2-7
abundance: many
v_gene: TRBV19
d_gene: .
CDR3aa: CASSMVHSGSYEQYF
CDR3nt: TGTGCCAGTAGTATGGTGCACAGCGGCTCCTACGAGCAGTACTTC

j_gene: TRBJ2-7
abundance: many
v_gene: TRBV20-1
d_gene: TRBD2
CDR3aa: CSASGLAVYEQYF
CDR3nt: TGCAGTGCTAGCGGCCTAGCGGTCTACGAGCAGTACTTC

j_gene: TRBJ2-7
abundance: few
v_gene: TRBV27
d_gene: .
CDR3aa: CASSSRLGYSYEQYF
CDR3nt: TGTGCCAGCAGTTCTCGACTGGGTTACTCCTACGAGCAGTACTTC

j_gene: TRBJ1-1
abundance: many
v_gene: TRBV7-2
d_gene: TRBD1
CDR3aa: CASSVDRASTEAFF
CDR3nt: TGTGCCAGCAGCGTGGACAGGGCGAGCACTGAAGCTTTCTTT

j_gene: TRBJ2-1
abundance: many
v_gene: TRBV15
d_gene: TRBD2
CDR3aa: CATSRDNPAGGSYNEQFF
CDR3nt: TGTGCCACCAGCAGAGATAACCCAGCGGGAGGGTCCTACAATGAGCAGTTCTTC

j_gene: TRBJ2-2
abundance: .
v_gene: TRBV6-1
d_gene: TRBD1
CDR3aa: CASIQGTGGTGELFF
CDR3nt: TGTGCCAGCATCCAGGGAACAGGGGGCACCGGGGAGCTGTTTTTT

j_gene: TRBJ2-1
abundance: .
v_gene: TRBV6-1
d_gene: .
CDR3aa: CASRRLVGDNEQFF
CDR3nt: TGTGCCAGCCGCAGACTAGTGGGGGACAATGAGCAGTTCTTC

j_gene: TRBJ1-2
abundance: .
v_gene: TRBV27
d_gene: .
CDR3aa: CASSLKRKNYGYTF
CDR3nt: TGTGCCAGCAGTTTAAAGAGGAAGAACTATGGCTACACCTTC

j_gene: TRBJ2-7
abundance: many
v_gene: TRBV20-1
d_gene: TRBD2
CDR3aa: CSASAAGGPYEQYF
CDR3nt: TGCAGTGCTAGCGCGGCGGGAGGGCCCTACGAGCAGTACTTC

j_gene: TRBJ2-7
abundance: few
v_gene: TRBV4-1
d_gene: .
CDR3aa: CASSQVRDPSYEQYF
CDR3nt: TGCGCCAGCAGCCAAGTCCGGGACCCTTCTTACGAGCAGTACTTC

j_gene: TRBJ2-3
abundance: .
v_gene: TRBV7-3
d_gene: .
CDR3aa: CASSLGRTDTDTQYF
CDR3nt: TGTGCCAGCAGCTTAGGGAGGACGGATACAGATACGCAGTATTTT

j_gene: TRBJ2-2
abundance: many
v_gene: TRBV2
d_gene: .
CDR3aa: CASSESEPSTRELFF
CDR3nt: TGTGCCAGCAGTGAAAGCGAGCCAAGTACCCGGGAGCTGTTTTTT

j_gene: TRBJ2-7
abundance: many
v_gene: TRBV7-9
d_gene: TRBD2
CDR3aa: CASSLGGFGRSSYEQYF
CDR3nt: TGTGCCAGCAGCTTAGGGGGGTTCGGGAGGAGCTCCTACGAGCAGTACTTC

j_gene: TRBJ1-5
abundance: many
v_gene: TRBV20-1
d_gene: .
CDR3aa: CSASIGRINQPQHF
CDR3nt: TGCAGTGCTAGTATAGGGAGGATCAATCAGCCCCAGCATTTT

j_gene: TRBJ2-1
abundance: many
v_gene: TRBV7-6
d_gene: TRBD2
CDR3aa: CASSLEAGVRYNEQFF
CDR3nt: TGTGCCAGCAGCTTAGAAGCGGGAGTAAGGTACAATGAGCAGTTCTTC

j_gene: TRBJ1-5
abundance: many
v_gene: TRBV2
d_gene: .
CDR3aa: CASSYSDRDQPQHF
CDR3nt: TGTGCCAGCAGTTACTCTGACAGAGATCAGCCCCAGCATTTT

j_gene: TRBJ1-1
abundance: many
v_gene: TRBV5-1
d_gene: .
CDR3aa: CASSVHMNTEAFF
CDR3nt: TGCGCCAGCAGCGTACATATGAACACTGAAGCTTTCTTT

j_gene: TRBJ2-7
abundance: .
v_gene: TRBV6-1
d_gene: TRBD1
CDR3aa: CASRPWTGMGEQYF
CDR3nt: TGTGCCAGCAGACCCTGGACAGGGATGGGGGAGCAGTACTTC

j_gene: TRBJ2-1
abundance: .
v_gene: TRBV5-1
d_gene: TRBD1
CDR3aa: CASSLLAGGVSSSYNEQFF
CDR3nt: TGCGCCAGCAGCTTGTTGGCAGGGGGAGTCTCGAGCTCCTACAATGAGCAGTTCTTC

j_gene: TRBJ2-3
abundance: many
v_gene: TRBV7-8
d_gene: TRBD2
CDR3aa: CASSFLAGGRDTQYF
CDR3nt: TGTGCCAGCAGCTTCCTAGCGGGAGGGCGAGATACGCAGTATTTT

j_gene: TRBJ1-2
abundance: many
v_gene: TRBV28
d_gene: TRBD1
CDR3aa: CASSFRDRDYGYTF
CDR3nt: TGTGCCAGCAGTTTCCGGGACAGGGACTATGGCTACACCTTC

j_gene: TRBJ2-3
abundance: many
v_gene: TRBV27
d_gene: TRBD2
CDR3aa: CASSFLAGGPRNTQYF
CDR3nt: TGTGCCAGCAGTTTCCTAGCGGGAGGGCCCCGGAATACGCAGTATTTT

j_gene: TRBJ2-2
abundance: .
v_gene: TRBV6-2/TRBV6-3
d_gene: TRBD2
CDR3aa: CASTRTSGITGELFF
CDR3nt: TGTGCCAGCACAAGGACTAGCGGGATCACCGGGGAGCTGTTTTTT

j_gene: TRBJ2-7
abundance: many
v_gene: TRBV9
d_gene: .
CDR3aa: CASSVATGVYEQYF
CDR3nt: TGTGCCAGCAGCGTAGCAACCGGGGTCTACGAGCAGTACTTC

j_gene: TRBJ2-7
abundance: once
v_gene: TRBV19
d_gene: .
CDR3aa: CASSIGGRIPLEQYF
CDR3nt: TGTGCCAGTAGTATAGGGGGACGGATCCCTCTCGAGCAGTACTTC

j_gene: TRBJ2-7
abundance: many
v_gene: TRBV7-2
d_gene: .
CDR3aa: CASQLTGSFDEQYF
CDR3nt: TGTGCCAGCCAGCTTACCGGGAGTTTCGACGAGCAGTACTTC

j_gene: TRBJ2-6
abundance: .
v_gene: TRBV28
d_gene: .
CDR3aa: CASMISGANVLTF
CDR3nt: TGTGCCAGCATGATATCTGGGGCCAACGTCCTGACTTTC

j_gene: TRBJ2-3
abundance: .
v_gene: TRBV6-1
d_gene: .
CDR3aa: CASSGRGTDTQYF
CDR3nt: TGTGCCAGCAGTGGAAGGGGCACAGATACGCAGTATTTT

j_gene: TRBJ2-7
abundance: many
v_gene: TRBV7-6
d_gene: .
CDR3aa: CASSLEDGSSYEQYF
CDR3nt: TGTGCCAGCAGCTTAGAGGACGGATCGTCCTACGAGCAGTACTTC

j_gene: TRBJ1-2
abundance: .
v_gene: TRBV3-1
d_gene: TRBD1
CDR3aa: CASSHSRGAPDYGYTF
CDR3nt: TGTGCCAGCAGCCATTCCAGGGGGGCGCCGGACTATGGCTACACCTTC

j_gene: TRBJ1-1
abundance: many
v_gene: TRBV19
d_gene: .
CDR3aa: CASSIPGPMNTEAFF
CDR3nt: TGTGCCAGTAGTATACCGGGACCCATGAACACTGAAGCTTTCTTT

j_gene: TRBJ1-1
abundance: few
v_gene: TRBV7-9
d_gene: .
CDR3aa: CASSLEGGSEAFF
CDR3nt: TGTGCCAGCAGCTTAGAGGGGGGTTCTGAAGCTTTCTTT

j_gene: TRBJ2-1
abundance: .
v_gene: TRBV9
d_gene: TRBD1
CDR3aa: CASSLGTDLNYNEQFF
CDR3nt: TGTGCCAGCAGCCTTGGGACAGACCTAAACTACAATGAGCAGTTCTTC

j_gene: TRBJ1-3
abundance: .
v_gene: TRBV3-1
d_gene: .
CDR3aa: CASSYQGIHGNTIYF
CDR3nt: TGTGCCAGCAGCTACCAGGGGATTCACGGAAACACCATATATTTT

j_gene: TRBJ2-7
abundance: .
v_gene: TRBV18
d_gene: TRBD1
CDR3aa: CASSEQGASLYEQYF
CDR3nt: TGTGCCAGCTCCGAACAGGGGGCATCTTTGTACGAGCAGTACTTC

j_gene: TRBJ2-7
abundance: many
v_gene: TRBV13
d_gene: TRBD2
CDR3aa: CASSLGAGDSYEQYF
CDR3nt: TGTGCCAGCAGCTTAGGAGCGGGAGACTCCTACGAGCAGTACTTC

j_gene: TRBJ2-3
abundance: few
v_gene: TRBV27
d_gene: .
CDR3aa: CASSADRDTQYF
CDR3nt: TGTGCCAGCAGCGCAGACCGGGATACGCAGTATTTT

j_gene: TRBJ2-1
abundance: many
v_gene: TRBV2
d_gene: TRBD2
CDR3aa: CASNPPGLAWNEQFF
CDR3nt: TGTGCCAGCAACCCGCCGGGACTAGCCTGGAATGAGCAGTTCTTC

j_gene: TRBJ2-1
abundance: many
v_gene: TRBV11-2
d_gene: .
CDR3aa: CASSPPGNNEQFF
CDR3nt: TGTGCCAGCAGCCCCCCCGGCAACAATGAGCAGTTCTTC

j_gene: TRBJ1-1
abundance: many
v_gene: TRBV7-9
d_gene: TRBD1
CDR3aa: CASSSGQGGEAFF
CDR3nt: TGTGCCAGCAGCTCAGGACAGGGAGGTGAAGCTTTCTTT

j_gene: TRBJ2-1
abundance: many
v_gene: TRBV10-1
d_gene: .
CDR3aa: CASSLSQTANNEQFF
CDR3nt: TGCGCCAGCAGCTTATCCCAGACAGCCAACAATGAGCAGTTCTTC

j_gene: TRBJ2-1
abundance: many
v_gene: TRBV3-1
d_gene: .
CDR3aa: CASSQDVAGQGSEQFF
CDR3nt: TGTGCCAGCAGCCAAGATGTGGCAGGGCAAGGTAGTGAGCAGTTCTTC

j_gene: TRBJ1-3
abundance: many
v_gene: TRBV7-8
d_gene: TRBD1
CDR3aa: CASSLVEQGIAGNTIYF
CDR3nt: TGTGCCAGCAGCTTGGTGGAACAGGGGATCGCGGGAAACACCATATATTTT

j_gene: TRBJ2-1
abundance: .
v_gene: TRBV30
d_gene: TRBD2
CDR3aa: CAWSISSGDEQFF
CDR3nt: TGTGCCTGGAGTATATCGAGCGGGGATGAGCAGTTCTTC

j_gene: TRBJ2-1
abundance: .
v_gene: TRBV11-2
d_gene: TRBD2
CDR3aa: CASSRSGRASLVEQFF
CDR3nt: TGTGCCAGCAGCCGTAGCGGGAGGGCAAGTTTAGTAGAGCAGTTCTTC

j_gene: TRBJ2-5
abundance: many
v_gene: TRBV3-1
d_gene: .
CDR3aa: CASSQGIGRGETQYF
CDR3nt: TGTGCCAGCAGCCAAGGTATCGGGAGAGGGGAGACCCAGTACTTC

j_gene: TRBJ2-3
abundance: .
v_gene: TRBV7-9
d_gene: TRBD2
CDR3aa: CASIIQPSREGSTDTQYF
CDR3nt: TGTGCCAGCATCATTCAGCCTAGCCGGGAGGGTTCCACAGATACGCAGTATTTT

j_gene: TRBJ2-5
abundance: many
v_gene: TRBV6-5
d_gene: .
CDR3aa: CASSYAGLDQETQYF
CDR3nt: TGTGCCAGCAGTTACGCAGGCCTCGATCAAGAGACCCAGTACTTC

j_gene: TRBJ2-5
abundance: .
v_gene: TRBV28
d_gene: TRBD2
CDR3aa: CASSYTGTSGTKQETQYF
CDR3nt: TGTGCCAGCAGTTATACCGGGACTAGCGGGACTAAACAAGAGACCCAGTACTTC

j_gene: TRBJ2-1
abundance: many
v_gene: TRBV3-1
d_gene: TRBD2
CDR3aa: CASSPGTSSYNEQFF
CDR3nt: TGTGCCAGCAGCCCCGGGACTAGCTCCTACAATGAGCAGTTCTTC

j_gene: TRBJ2-2
abundance: .
v_gene: TRBV7-9
d_gene: .
CDR3aa: CASSRGAGELLF
CDR3nt: TGTGCCAGCAGTCGGGGGGCCGGGGAGCTGCTTTTT

j_gene: TRBJ2-2
abundance: .
v_gene: TRBV10-1
d_gene: .
CDR3aa: CANSESPNTGELFF
CDR3nt: TGCGCCAACAGTGAGTCGCCGAACACCGGGGAGCTGTTTTTT

j_gene: TRBJ2-7
abundance: .
v_gene: TRBV6-1
d_gene: .
CDR3aa: CASRSHRAQRRYEQYF
CDR3nt: TGTGCCAGCAGATCCCACAGGGCCCAGCGGAGATACGAGCAGTACTTC